This T cell receptor (beta chain) came from a study of T cell responses to AZD1222 COVID-19 vaccine. Study-wide context: Both about-4-week and about-12-week second-dose recipients were combined. Study findings and constraints: Rises in breadth and depth of Spike-specific TCRs came after two AZD1222 doses. Just a handful of AZD1222 recipients tested seropositive at baseline.

To note about this clone: The antigen is undetermined.

Assay: immunoSEQ multiplex PCR; the TCRdb copy retains only in-frame clones and omits some. The table records 120,000 or so clones, just over 85% of them present only once. The source is an adult in good health. Here the sequenced sample was peripheral blood, taken on day 0 of AZD1222 vaccination.

This CDR3 is CASSLYPYTENEQFF. CDR3 bases: TGTGCCAGCAGCTTATACCCCTACACAGAGAATGAGCAGTTCTTC. This chain links TRBV7-2 with TRBJ2-1; D not certain. The CDR3 totals 15 residues. Trimming took off 2 bases at V and 7 bases at J, with 15 bases between the two ends. Germline V gene data show CDR1 as SGHTA and CDR2 as FQGNSA.